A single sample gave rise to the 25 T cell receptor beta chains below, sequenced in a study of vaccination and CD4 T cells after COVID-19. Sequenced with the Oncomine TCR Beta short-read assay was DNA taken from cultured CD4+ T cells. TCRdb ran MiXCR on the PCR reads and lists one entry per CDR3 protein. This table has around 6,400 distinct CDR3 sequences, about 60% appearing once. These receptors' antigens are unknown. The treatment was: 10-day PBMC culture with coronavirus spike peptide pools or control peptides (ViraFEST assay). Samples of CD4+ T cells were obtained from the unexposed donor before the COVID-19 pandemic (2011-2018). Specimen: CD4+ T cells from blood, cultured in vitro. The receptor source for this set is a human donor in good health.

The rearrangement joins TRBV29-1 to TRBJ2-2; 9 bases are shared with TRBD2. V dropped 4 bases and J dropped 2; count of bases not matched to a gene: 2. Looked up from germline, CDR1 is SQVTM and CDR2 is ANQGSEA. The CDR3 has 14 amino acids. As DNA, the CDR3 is TGCAGCGTTGCTCTAGCGGGAAACACCGGGGAGCTGTTTTTT. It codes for CSVALAGNTGELFF.

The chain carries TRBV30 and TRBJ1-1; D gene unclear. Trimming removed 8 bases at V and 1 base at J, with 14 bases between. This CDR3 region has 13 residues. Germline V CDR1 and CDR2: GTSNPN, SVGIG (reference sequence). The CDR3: CAGGRDGNTEAFF. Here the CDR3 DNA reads TGTGCCGGCGGGCGTGACGGGAACACTGAAGCTTTCTTT.

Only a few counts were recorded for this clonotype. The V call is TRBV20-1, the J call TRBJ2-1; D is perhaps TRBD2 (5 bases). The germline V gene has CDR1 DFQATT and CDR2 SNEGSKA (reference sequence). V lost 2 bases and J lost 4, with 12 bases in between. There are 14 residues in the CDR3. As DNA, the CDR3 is TGCAGTGCTAGACCTCGGACTTCGTACAATGAGCAGTTCTTC. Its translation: CSARPRTSYNEQFF.

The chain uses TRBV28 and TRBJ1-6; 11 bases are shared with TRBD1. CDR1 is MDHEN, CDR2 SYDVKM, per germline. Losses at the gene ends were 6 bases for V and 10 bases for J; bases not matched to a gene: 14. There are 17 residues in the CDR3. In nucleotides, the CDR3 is TGTGCCAGCAGCCTCTTAGGGACAGGGGGAACTCTCTCACCCCTCCACTTT. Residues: CASSLLGTGGTLSPLHF.

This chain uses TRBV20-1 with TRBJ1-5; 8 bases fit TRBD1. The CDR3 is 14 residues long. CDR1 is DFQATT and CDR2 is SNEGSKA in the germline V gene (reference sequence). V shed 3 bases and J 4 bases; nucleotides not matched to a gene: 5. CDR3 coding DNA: TGCAGTGCTAGCCCAGGGACAGGAAATCAGCCCCAGCATTTT. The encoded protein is CSASPGTGNQPQHF.

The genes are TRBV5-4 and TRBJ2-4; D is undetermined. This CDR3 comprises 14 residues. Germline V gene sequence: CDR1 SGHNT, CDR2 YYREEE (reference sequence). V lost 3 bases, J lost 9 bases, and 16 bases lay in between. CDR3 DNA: TGTGCCAGCAGCTCGGACGGCTGGATGGGCATTCAGTACTTC. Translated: CASSSDGWMGIQYF.

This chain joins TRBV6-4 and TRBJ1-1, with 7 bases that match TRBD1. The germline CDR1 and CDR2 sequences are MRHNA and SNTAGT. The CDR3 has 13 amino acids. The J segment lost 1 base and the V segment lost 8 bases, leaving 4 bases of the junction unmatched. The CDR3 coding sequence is TGTGCCAGCCGGACAGGACCGAACACTGAAGCTTTCTTT. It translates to CASRTGPNTEAFF.

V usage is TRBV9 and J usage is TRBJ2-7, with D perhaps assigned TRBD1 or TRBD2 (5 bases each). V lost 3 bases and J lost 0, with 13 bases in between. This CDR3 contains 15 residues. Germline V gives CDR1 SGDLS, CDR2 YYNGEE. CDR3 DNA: TGTGCCAGCAGCGAGGGGACGGGGAGCTCCTACGAGCAGTACTTC. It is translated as CASSEGTGSSYEQYF.

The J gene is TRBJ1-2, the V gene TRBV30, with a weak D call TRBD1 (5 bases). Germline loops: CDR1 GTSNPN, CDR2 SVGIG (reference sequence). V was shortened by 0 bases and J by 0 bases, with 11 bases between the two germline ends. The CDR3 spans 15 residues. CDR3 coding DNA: TGTGCCTGGAGTGTGGGGGACGGCACTAACTATGGCTACACCTTC. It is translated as CAWSVGDGTNYGYTF.

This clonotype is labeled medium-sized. The CDR3: CASIPNRGPNYGYTF. CDR3 DNA sequence: TGTGCCAGTATTCCTAACAGGGGTCCTAACTATGGCTACACCTTC. The V and J genes are TRBV19 and TRBJ1-2; TRBD1 agrees at 7 bases. Trimming removed 7 bases from V and 0 bases from J; junction bases left unmatched: 8. The CDR3 spans 15 residues. Germline V CDR1 and CDR2: LNHDA, SQIVND (reference sequence).

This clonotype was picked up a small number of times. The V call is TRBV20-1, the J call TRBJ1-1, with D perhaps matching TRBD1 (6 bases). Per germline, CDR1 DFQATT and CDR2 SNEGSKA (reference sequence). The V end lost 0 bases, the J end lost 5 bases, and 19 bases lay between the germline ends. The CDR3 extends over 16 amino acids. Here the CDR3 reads CSARDYLAGETTEAFF. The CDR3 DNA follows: TGCAGTGCTAGAGATTACTTGGCAGGGGAAACTACTGAAGCTTTCTTT.

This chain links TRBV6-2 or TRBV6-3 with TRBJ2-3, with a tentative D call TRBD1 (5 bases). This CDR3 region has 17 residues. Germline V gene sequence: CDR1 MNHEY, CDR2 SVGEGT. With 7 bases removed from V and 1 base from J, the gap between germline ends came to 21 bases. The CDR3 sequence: CASNNQFRVTGTDTQYF. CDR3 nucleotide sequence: TGTGCCAGCAACAATCAATTCAGGGTTACTGGCACAGATACGCAGTATTTT.

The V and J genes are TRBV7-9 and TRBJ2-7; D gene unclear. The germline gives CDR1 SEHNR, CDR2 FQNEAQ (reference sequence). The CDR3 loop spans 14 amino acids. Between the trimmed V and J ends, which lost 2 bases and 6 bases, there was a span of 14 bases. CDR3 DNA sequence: TGTGCCAGCAGCTTATCAGGTCTCGCTCTCGAGCAGTACTTC. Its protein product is CASSLSGLALEQYF. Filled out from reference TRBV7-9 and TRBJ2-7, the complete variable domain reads DTGVSQNPRHKITKRGQNVTFRCDPISEHNRLYWYRQTLGQGPEFLTYFQNEAQLEKSRLLSDRFSAERPKGSFSTLEIQRTEQGDSAMYLCASSLSGLALEQYFGPGTRLTVT.

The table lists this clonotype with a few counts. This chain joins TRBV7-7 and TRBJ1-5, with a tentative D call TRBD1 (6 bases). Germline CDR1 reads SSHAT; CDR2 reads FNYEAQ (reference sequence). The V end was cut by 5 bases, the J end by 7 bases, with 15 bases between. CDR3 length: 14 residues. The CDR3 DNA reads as TGTGCCAGCAGCCGGACAGACCCCAGGCAGCCCCAGCATTTT. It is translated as CASSRTDPRQPQHF.

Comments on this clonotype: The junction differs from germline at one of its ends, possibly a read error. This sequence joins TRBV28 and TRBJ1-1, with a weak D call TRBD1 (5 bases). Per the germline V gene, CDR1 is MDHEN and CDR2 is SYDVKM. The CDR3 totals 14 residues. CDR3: CAGSSAGTTQSAFF. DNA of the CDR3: TGTGCCGGCAGTTCAGCAGGGACGACCCAGTCCGCTTTCTTT. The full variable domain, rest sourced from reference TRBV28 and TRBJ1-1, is DVKVTQSSRYLVKRTGEKVFLECVQDMDHENMFWYRQDPGLGLRLIYFSYDVKMKEKGDIPEGYSVSREKKERFSLILESASTNQTSMYLCAGSSAGTTQSAFFGQGTRLTVV.

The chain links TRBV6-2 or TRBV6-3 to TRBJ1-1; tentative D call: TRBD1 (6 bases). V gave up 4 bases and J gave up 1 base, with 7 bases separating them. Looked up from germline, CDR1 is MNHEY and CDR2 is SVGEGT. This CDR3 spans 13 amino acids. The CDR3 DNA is TGTGCCAGCAGTTGGGGACAGAACACTGAAGCTTTCTTT. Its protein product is CASSWGQNTEAFF.

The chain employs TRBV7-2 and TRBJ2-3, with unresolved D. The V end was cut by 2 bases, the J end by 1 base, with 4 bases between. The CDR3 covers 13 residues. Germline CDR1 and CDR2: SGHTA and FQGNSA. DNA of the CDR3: TGTGCCAGCAGCTTATTCCGCACAGATACGCAGTATTTT. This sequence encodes CASSLFRTDTQYF.

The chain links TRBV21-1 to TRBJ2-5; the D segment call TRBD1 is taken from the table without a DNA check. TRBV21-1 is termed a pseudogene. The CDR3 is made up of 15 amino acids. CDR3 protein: CASTQGLAGRETQYF. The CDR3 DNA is TGTGCCAGCACCCAAGGGTTGGCAGGGCGCGAGACCCAGTACTTC.

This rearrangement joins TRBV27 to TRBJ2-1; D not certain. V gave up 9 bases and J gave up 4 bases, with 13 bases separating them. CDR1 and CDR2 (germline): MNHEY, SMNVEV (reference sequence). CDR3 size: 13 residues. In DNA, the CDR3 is TGTGCCAGTAGACCCTGGGATTACAATGAGCAGTTCTTC. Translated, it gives CASRPWDYNEQFF.

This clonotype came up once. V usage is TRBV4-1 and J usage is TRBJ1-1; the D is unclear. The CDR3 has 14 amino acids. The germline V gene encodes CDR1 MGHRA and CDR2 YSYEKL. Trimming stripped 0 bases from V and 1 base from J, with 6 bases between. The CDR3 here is CASSQEEGNTEAFF. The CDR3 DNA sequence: TGCGCCAGCAGCCAAGAAGAAGGGAACACTGAAGCTTTCTTT.

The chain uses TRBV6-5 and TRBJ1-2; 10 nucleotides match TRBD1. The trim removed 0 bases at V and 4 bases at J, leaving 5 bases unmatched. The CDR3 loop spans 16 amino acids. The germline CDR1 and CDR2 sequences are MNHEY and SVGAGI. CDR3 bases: TGTGCCAGCAGTTACTCGACAGGGGGCGTTAGCTATGGCTACACCTTC. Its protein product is CASSYSTGGVSYGYTF.

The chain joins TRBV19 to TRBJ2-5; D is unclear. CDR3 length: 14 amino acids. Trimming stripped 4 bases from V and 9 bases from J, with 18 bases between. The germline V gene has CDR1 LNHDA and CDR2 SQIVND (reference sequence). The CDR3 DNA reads TGTGCCAGTAGTACGTTTTCGGCTTCACCAGCCCAGTACTTC. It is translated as CASSTFSASPAQYF.

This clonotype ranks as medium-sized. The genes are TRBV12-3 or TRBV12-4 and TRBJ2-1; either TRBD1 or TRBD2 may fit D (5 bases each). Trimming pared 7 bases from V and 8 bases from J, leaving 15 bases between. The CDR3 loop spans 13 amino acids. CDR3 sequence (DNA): TGTGCCAGCAATCGAATGGGGGAGCATGAGCAGTTCTTC. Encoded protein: CASNRMGEHEQFF.

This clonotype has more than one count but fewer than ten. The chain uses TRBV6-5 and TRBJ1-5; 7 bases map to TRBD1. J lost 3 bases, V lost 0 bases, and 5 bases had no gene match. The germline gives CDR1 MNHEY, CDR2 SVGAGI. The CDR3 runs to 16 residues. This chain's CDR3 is CASSYSGTVINQPQHF. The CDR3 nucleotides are TGTGCCAGCAGTTACTCAGGGACAGTCATCAATCAGCCCCAGCATTTT.

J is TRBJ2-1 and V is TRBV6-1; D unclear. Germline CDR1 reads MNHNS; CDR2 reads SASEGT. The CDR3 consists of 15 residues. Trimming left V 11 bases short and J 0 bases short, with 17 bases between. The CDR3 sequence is CASSLAAFSYNEQFF. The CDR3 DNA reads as TGTGCCTCCTCACTGGCGGCCTTCTCCTACAATGAGCAGTTCTTC.